The 15 T cell receptor beta chains below come from one sample, sequenced in a study of T cells in narcolepsy. TCRdb's table, derived via immunoSEQ multiplex PCR, lists solely in-frame clones and lacks some. Among some 30,000 clones listed, around nine tenths were seen once. Material for sequencing was CD45RA- memory CD4+ T cells from PBMCs. The receptors were gathered from a human donor with narcolepsy.

The V call is TRBV27, the J call TRBJ2-3; D unresolved. V dropped 6 bases and J dropped 1 base, with 20 bases sitting between them. CDR1 and CDR2 from the germline V gene are MNHEY and SMNVEV (reference sequence). This CDR3 has 17 amino acids. Written as DNA, the CDR3 is TGTGCCAGCAGGAACGTTAAGACCGTTAAGGGCACAGATACGCAGTATTTT. Translation: CASRNVKTVKGTDTQYF.

The chain joins TRBV11-3 to TRBJ1-1, with 9 bases identical to TRBD1. The CDR3 has 18 amino acids. V lost 1 base to trimming and J lost 7 bases; unmatched junction nucleotides: 16. Germline V gene sequence: CDR1 SGHNT, CDR2 YENEEA. Here the CDR3 DNA reads TGTGCCAGCAGCTTAGTACCCGGGACAGGGCGACAGGGCGATGAAGCTTTCTTT. Amino acid sequence: CASSLVPGTGRQGDEAFF.

The chain employs TRBV5-4 and TRBJ2-3; 11 bases fit TRBD2. The germline V gene encodes CDR1 SGHNT and CDR2 YYREEE (reference sequence). The CDR3 is 16 amino acids. After removal of 4 bases from V and 0 bases from J, the junction contained 4 bases not matched to a gene. The CDR3 spells CASSGGLAESTDTQYF. CDR3 nucleotide sequence: TGTGCCAGCAGCGGGGGACTAGCGGAAAGCACAGATACGCAGTATTTT.

The chain combines TRBV18 with TRBJ1-4, with 7 bases identical to TRBD1. The V and J ends lost 4 bases and 7 bases, in that order; junction bases with no gene match: 9. The germline gives CDR1 KGHSH, CDR2 LQKENI. This CDR3 contains 15 residues. The CDR3 DNA reads as TGTGCCAGCTCACTACGACAGGGCGAAAGTGAAAAACTGTTTTTT. It is translated as CASSLRQGESEKLFF.

The rearrangement uses TRBV5-4 and TRBJ1-5; a weak D match, TRBD1 (5 bases). The V and J ends lost 4 bases and 0 bases respectively, with 23 bases between them. Germline assignment: CDR1 SGHNT and CDR2 YYREEE (reference sequence). The CDR3 consists of 19 residues. CDR3 DNA sequence: TGTGCCAGCAGCCGTCCGCGTTTCAGGGACCCGTATAGCAATCAGCCCCAGCATTTT. It yields the protein CASSRPRFRDPYSNQPQHF.

This chain connects TRBV9 to TRBJ1-1; D gene unclear. The CDR3 has 11 residues. V shed 3 bases and J shed 4 bases, with 4 bases lying between them. Germline V gives CDR1 SGDLS, CDR2 YYNGEE. CDR3 DNA sequence: TGTGCCAGCAGCGACCGCACTGAAGCTTTCTTT. It translates to CASSDRTEAFF.

DNA of the CDR3: TGTGCCAGCAGGAGGACAGGGGGAACTTGGGAGACCCAGTACTTC. Translated, it gives CASRRTGGTWETQYF. This chain links TRBV27 with TRBJ2-5, with TRBD1 matching 10 bases. The CDR3 is 15 amino acids. V trimming: 6 bases; J trimming: 5 bases; junction bases outside the gene matches: 9. The germline CDR1 and CDR2 sequences are MNHEY and SMNVEV (reference sequence).

The chain uses TRBV6-4 and TRBJ1-1; no firm D call. The CDR3 length is 10 residues. Deletions cut 5 bases from V and 7 bases from J, with 5 bases between. Germline values: CDR1 MRHNA, CDR2 SNTAGT. The CDR3 DNA follows: TGTGCCAGCAGTACGGGTGAAGCTTTCTTT. Encoded protein: CASSTGEAFF.

The chain joins TRBV2 to TRBJ2-3; the match to TRBD1 covers 10 bases. Germline CDR1 and CDR2: SNHLY and FYNNEI. V shed 4 bases, J shed 3 bases, and the junction held 10 bases outside the gene matches. The CDR3 has 17 residues. The CDR3 DNA reads TGTGCCAGCAGTGCGGGACAGGGGCGCTTGGGGACAGATACGCAGTATTTT. Amino acids: CASSAGQGRLGTDTQYF.

This chain's CDR3 is CASSLLGNEQYF. The CDR3 nucleotides read TGTGCCAGCAGCTTGTTGGGCAACGAGCAGTACTTC. The chain uses TRBV5-5 and TRBJ2-5; D remains unclear. Gene TRBJ2-7 matches the end of the DNA better, so the J call may be wrong. Germline lookup yields CDR1 SGHKS and CDR2 YYEKEE (reference sequence). The CDR3 sequence is 12 residues long.

This chain connects TRBV7-9 to TRBJ1-4; a weak D match, TRBD1 (5 bases). There are 15 residues in the CDR3. Germline V gives CDR1 SEHNR, CDR2 FQNEAQ (reference sequence). Trimming took 4 bases from V and 5 from J, leaving 14 bases between them. CDR3 nucleotides: TGTGCCAGCAGCTCCTGGGGGGGAAGCAATGAAAAACTGTTTTTT. It codes for CASSSWGGSNEKLFF.

This clone has a single count. V gene TRBV29-1 combines with J gene TRBJ2-5, with D perhaps matching TRBD2 (7 bases). This CDR3 is 16 amino acids long. CDR1 and CDR2 from the germline V gene are SQVTM and ANQGSEA. Trimming removed 7 bases at V and 4 bases at J, with 25 bases between. Written as DNA, the CDR3 is TGCAGCGCCCATAAGGGGGGGGGTTGGCGAGGAGAGACCCAGTACTTC. This codes for CSAHKGGGWRGETQYF.

This clone was picked up a small number of times. Germline is not matched at one junction end, which may reflect a read error. The chain uses TRBV12-5 and TRBJ2-1; D remains unclear. Germline V gives CDR1 LGHNT, CDR2 FRNRAP. The CDR3 covers 12 residues. DNA for the CDR3: TGTGCTAGTGGTTTGCCCCAACCCCGGCGGATCTTC. This encodes CASGLPQPRRIF.

The table lists this clone with a count of one. The chain employs TRBV5-6 and TRBJ2-7; 7 nucleotides line up with TRBD1. The CDR3 contains 14 residues. The germline V gene has CDR1 SGHDT and CDR2 YYEEEE. Trimming at V came to 4 bases and at J to 3 bases, leaving 7 bases not matched to a gene. The CDR3 DNA is TGTGCCAGCAGCGAGACAGGGATAAACTACGAGCAGTACTTC. Translating it yields CASSETGINYEQYF.

The chain combines TRBV6-6 with TRBJ1-2; a weak D match, TRBD1 (5 bases). Trimming took 0 bases from V and 7 from J, leaving 9 bases between them. Germline loops: CDR1 MNHNY, CDR2 SVGAGI (reference sequence). This CDR3 contains 13 residues. In nucleotides, the CDR3 is TGTGCCAGCAGTTACTCGGGGGAGGGTGGCTACACCTTC. Its protein is CASSYSGEGGYTF.